This record covers a single T cell receptor (beta chain). Antigen unknown. Other DNA sequences of this sample code for an identical CDR3. This specimen comes from a study of shared clonotypes between healthy human individuals. Study outcomes and limitations: The genetic and exposure-history diversity represented was limited by few donors. Shared clonotypes across all four donors exceeded non-shared ones in generation probability.

Germline V CDR1 and CDR2: KGHSH, LQKENI. The CDR3 spans 15 residues. Trimming removed 1 base at V and 2 bases at J, with 9 bases between. Repertoires were generated with immunoSEQ multiplex PCR, while TCRdb's copy carries only in-frame clones and drops some. The repertoire has approximately 1.1 million clones, around three quarters of them found once; the top ten carry about 0.52%. There were no recent acute infections or vaccinations among the donors, who were healthy HIV-negative adults. V and J are TRBV18 and TRBJ2-1, with D hard to call. The sequence came from a man aged 18 to 30 in good health. Some clones in this sample may be carry-over from other donors' samples. Sequencing was performed on memory CD4+ T cells from PBMCs. Specified subset: CD45RA-negative fraction. Here the CDR3 DNA reads TGTGCCAGCTCACCACGGGCAGGTGCCTACAATGAGCAGTTCTTC. Translation: CASSPRAGAYNEQFF.